A selection of T cell receptor beta chains follows, all from one sample in a study of blood T cell repertoires in COVID-19. Sequenced by immunoSEQ multiplex PCR; TCRdb stores in-frame clones only, minus some. The table lists around 330,000 clones, around 87% of them singletons, with 3.5% to 4% in the top ten. Sequenced: peripheral blood. The receptors here all came from a woman between 45 and 60 years old with active or convalescent COVID-19. Each CDR3 is given with its conserved first and last residue. D genes are given only for firm matches. A row's size may be missing; if present it is once, few, many or a size class.

NA,NA,TRBJ2-3,TRBV7-2,CASSSMTGDTQYF,TGTGCCAGCAGCTCGATGACTGGAGATACGCAGTATTTT
NA,NA,TRBJ2-3,TRBV5-4,CASSVWRGVDTQYF,TGTGCCAGCAGCGTATGGAGAGGAGTGGATACGCAGTATTTT
TRBD2,NA,TRBJ2-1,TRBV7-2,CASSVGLAAQGEQFF,TGTGCCAGCAGCGTCGGACTAGCGGCCCAGGGGGAGCAGTTCTTC
TRBD1,NA,TRBJ2-2,TRBV27,CASSLSYRGNTGELFF,TGTGCCAGCAGTTTATCATACAGGGGGAACACCGGGGAGCTGTTTTTT
TRBD2,NA,TRBJ2-1,TRBV5-5,CASSLRLAGDPRGYNEQFF,TGTGCCAGCAGCTTAAGGTTAGCGGGGGATCCCAGGGGTTACAATGAGCAGTTCTTC
NA,NA,TRBJ2-3,TRBV9,CASSVRPGTDTQYF,TGTGCCAGCAGCGTAAGGCCGGGAACAGATACGCAGTATTTT
NA,NA,TRBJ2-3,TRBV19,CASSIGSGTDTQYF,TGTGCCAGTAGTATAGGTAGCGGCACAGATACGCAGTATTTT
NA,NA,TRBJ1-4,TRBV2,CASRNRVELFF,TGTGCCAGCAGGAACAGGGTGGAACTGTTTTTT
NA,NA,TRBJ2-3,TRBV2,CASGPGVPDTQYF,TGTGCCAGCGGGCCAGGGGTCCCAGATACGCAGTATTTT
NA,NA,TRBJ2-7,TRBV3-1/TRBV3-2,CASSQIPGGPDYEQYF,TGTGCCAGCAGCCAAATCCCAGGAGGCCCGGACTACGAGCAGTACTTC
TRBD2,NA,TRBJ2-5,TRBV6-6,CASSYSSGGSQETQYF,TGTGCCAGCAGTTACTCGTCGGGGGGGAGCCAAGAGACCCAGTACTTC
NA,NA,TRBJ1-2,TRBV4-3,CASSQEGGGQGGCTF,TGCGCCAGCAGCCAAGAAGGTGGCGGGCAGGGAGGTTGTACCTTC
TRBD1,NA,TRBJ1-2,TRBV27,CASSILRKGQVHYGYTF,TGTGCCAGCAGTATCTTGAGGAAGGGACAGGTCCACTATGGCTACACCTTC
TRBD1,NA,TRBJ2-7,TRBV7-2,CASSLGDSTGDYEQYF,TGTGCCAGCAGCTTAGGGGATTCGACAGGGGACTACGAGCAGTACTTC
TRBD2,NA,TRBJ2-7,TRBV30,CAWRDRGGSYEQYF,TGTGCCTGGAGAGATCGGGGGGGAAGCTACGAGCAGTACTTC
NA,NA,TRBJ1-2,TRBV2,CASSPGINYGYTF,TGTGCCAGCAGTCCCGGTATCAACTATGGCTACACCTTC
TRBD1,NA,TRBJ2-2,TRBV29-1,CSVQTPGGSFTGELFF,TGCAGCGTTCAAACCCCAGGGGGCTCGTTCACCGGGGAGCTGTTTTTT
NA,NA,TRBJ1-6,TRBV4-3,CASSQQGYGNSPLHF,TGCGCCAGCAGCCAACAGGGGTACGGGAATTCACCCCTCCACTTT
TRBD1,NA,TRBJ1-1,TRBV9,CASSGRQGDTEAFF,TGTGCCAGCAGCGGTAGACAGGGGGACACTGAAGCTTTCTTT
NA,NA,TRBJ1-5,TRBV4-1,CASSLGGWGNQPQHF,TGCGCCAGCAGCCTCGGGGGGTGGGGCAATCAGCCCCAGCATTTT
TRBD2,NA,TRBJ2-1,TRBV12-3/TRBV12-4,CASSLGGNEQFF,TGTGCCAGCAGCTTGGGGGGGAATGAGCAGTTCTTC
NA,few,TRBJ1-1,TRBV18,CASSPTAGVITEAFF,TGTGCCAGCTCACCTACGGCGGGGGTTATCACTGAAGCTTTCTTT
NA,once,TRBJ1-1,TRBV18,CASSAGLLFRGAGDTEAFF,TGTGCCAGCTCAGCGGGACTGCTCTTCCGGGGGGCCGGGGACACTGAAGCTTTCTTT
NA,NA,TRBJ2-7,TRBV28,CARGANWGKRACEQYF,TGTGCCAGGGGAGCCAATTGGGGAAAGAGGGCCTGCGAGCAGTACTTC
NA,once,TRBJ1-4,TRBV12-3/TRBV12-4,CASSRDIREKLFF,TGTGCCAGCAGTCGGGACATTAGGGAAAAACTGTTTTTT
NA,NA,TRBJ1-1,TRBV9,CASSVGLSTEAFF,TGTGCCAGCAGCGTGGGGCTCAGCACTGAAGCTTTCTTT
TRBD2,NA,TRBJ2-1,TRBV7-3,CASSQGLVDNEQFF,TGTGCCAGCAGTCAGGGACTAGTCGACAATGAGCAGTTCTTC
TRBD2,NA,TRBJ2-7,TRBV3-1/TRBV3-2,CASSQVSSGSYEQYF,TGTGCCAGCAGCCAAGTGTCTAGCGGTTCCTACGAGCAGTACTTC
TRBD1,NA,TRBJ2-7,TRBV7-2,CASSLLGQGYEQYF,TGTGCCAGCAGCTTACTAGGACAGGGCTACGAGCAGTACTTC
NA,NA,TRBJ1-5,TRBV11-2,CASSPDRSSNQPQHF,TGTGCCAGCAGCCCAGACAGGAGTAGCAATCAGCCCCAGCATTTT
NA,NA,TRBJ2-1,TRBV11-2,CASSLYPHNEQFF,TGTGCCAGCAGCTTATATCCCCACAATGAGCAGTTCTTC
NA,NA,TRBJ2-3,TRBV5-6,CASSLMQGTDTQYF,TGTGCCAGCAGCTTGATGCAGGGGACAGATACGCAGTATTTT
NA,NA,TRBJ2-5,TRBV12-3/TRBV12-4,CASSLWGPETQYF,TGTGCCAGCAGTTTGTGGGGCCCAGAGACCCAGTACTTC
NA,NA,TRBJ2-2,TRBV30,CAWNQGYGELFF,TGTGCCTGGAACCAGGGGTACGGGGAGCTGTTTTTT
NA,NA,TRBJ2-2,TRBV7-2,CASSSLGGLNTGELFF,TGTGCCAGCAGCTCCCTTGGCGGCCTTAACACCGGGGAGCTGTTTTTT
NA,NA,TRBJ1-2,TRBV4-2,CASSQVGGNYGYTF,TGTGCCAGCAGCCAAGTAGGAGGTAACTATGGCTACACCTTC
NA,NA,TRBJ2-1,TRBV18,CASSKGADYNEQFF,TGTGCCAGCTCCAAAGGGGCAGACTACAATGAGCAGTTCTTC
NA,NA,TRBJ2-3,TRBV19,CASSIQGHRTDTQYF,TGTGCCAGTAGTATCCAGGGGCACCGCACAGATACGCAGTATTTT
NA,NA,TRBJ1-5,TRBV19,CASSIATDQPQHF,TGTGCCAGTAGTATAGCAACAGATCAGCCCCAGCATTTT
NA,NA,TRBJ1-2,TRBV4-3,CASSRTQGYLSYTF,TGCGCCAGCAGCCGAACCCAGGGTTATCTGAGCTACACCTTC
NA,NA,TRBJ2-1,TRBV7-9,CASKGDYNEQFF,TGTGCCAGCAAGGGGGATTACAATGAGCAGTTCTTC
NA,NA,TRBJ2-2,TRBV5-6,CASSLMAAGELFF,TGTGCCAGCAGCTTGATGGCAGCCGGGGAGCTGTTTTTT
TRBD1,NA,TRBJ1-2,TRBV24-1,CATSEGTGTVYGYTF,TGTGCCACCAGTGAAGGGACAGGTACGGTCTATGGCTACACCTTC
TRBD1,NA,TRBJ1-1,TRBV6-2/TRBV6-3,CASSYSDQGAEAFF,TGTGCCAGCAGTTACTCTGATCAGGGGGCTGAAGCTTTCTTT
NA,NA,TRBJ1-2,TRBV5-4,CASSLDAGNYGYTF,TGTGCCAGCAGCCTTGATGCAGGAAACTATGGCTACACCTTC